This T cell receptor (beta chain) came from a study of shared clonotypes between healthy human individuals. Study context: The donor group consisted of two women and three men, aged 18 to 49.

Combining CD45RO+ cells with CCR7-negative CD45RA+ TemRA cells gave CD8 memory. TCRdb's table, derived via immunoSEQ multiplex PCR, lists solely in-frame clones and lacks some. The data hold approximately 640,000 clones, with 90% observed a single time. Study-level results: Though the depth was large, rarefaction showed that sorted-subset sequencing was incomplete.

On this clone itself: The antigen is undetermined.

V was pared by 5 bases and J by 6 bases, with 13 bases between. CDR1 is MGHDK, CDR2 SYGVNS, per germline. This CDR3 is 13 amino acids long. The receptor's source is a man between 18 and 29 years old in good health. Some clones in this sample may be carry-over from other donors' samples. V usage is TRBV25-1 and J usage is TRBJ1-2; D may be TRBD1 (5 bases). Sequencing was carried out using memory CD8+ T cells from PBMCs. The sample's subset: CD45RO+ cells pooled with CCR7-negative TemRA cells. The CDR3 DNA is TGTGCCAGCAGTCAAGGGGCCGGGGATGGCTACACCTTC. It yields the protein CASSQGAGDGYTF.